This passage covers 2 T cell receptor beta chains from one sample sequenced in a study of T cells expressing NK-cell markers. Reprocessing the 5' RACE reads, TCRdb reports a single entry for every CDR3 protein and omits DNA. The data include 300,000 to 450,000 distinct CDR3 sequences; the top ten clones carry 5.2%. The specimen sequenced was blood T cells: a sorted CD56 or NKG2C T cell subset, CD4+ or CD8+ T cells, or bulk PBMC T cells (not recorded which). Receptor source: a man aged 18 to 69 in good health.

The rearrangement links TRBV2 to TRBJ1-2; TCRdb proposes TRBD1, but this gene call is untestable without DNA. The germline V gene encodes CDR1 SNHLY and CDR2 FYNNEI. The CDR3 covers 13 residues. CDR3 amino acids: CASTLDRGYGYTF. The full variable domain, completed using reference TRBV2 and TRBJ1-2, is EPEVTQTPSHQVTQMGQEVILRCVPISNHLYFYWYRQILGQKVEFLVSFYNNEISEKSEIFDDQFSVERPDGSNFTLKIRSTKLEDSAMYFCASTLDRGYGYTFGSGTRLTVV.

The J gene is TRBJ2-2, the V gene TRBV11-3; TCRdb's assignment of TRBD1 cannot be checked, as there is no DNA. The V gene's germline CDR1 is SGHNT and CDR2 YENEEA. This CDR3 is built from 14 residues. The CDR3 sequence is CASSSRPGGGSLFF.